Listed here are 8 T cell receptor beta chains from one sample, sequenced in a study of T cells in Graves' hyperthyroidism and ophthalmopathy. Amplification of TCR beta CDR3 regions was performed using RNA transcripts as template. TCR CDR3 regions were first amplified by RT-PCR with HTBI primers. TCRdb itself ran the multiplex PCR reads through MiXCR, one entry per CDR3 protein. The sample shows 250,000 to 300,000 distinct CDR3 sequences, less than 15% of them seen only once. Sequencing was carried out using blood. The source of these receptors is a woman aged 40 to 50 with Graves' hyperthyroidism that later progressed to Graves' ophthalmopathy.

This clonotype appeared many times. This sequence may be a read error, since a much larger clone differs from it by one base. The chain couples TRBV2 to TRBJ1-1; 7 positions match TRBD1. Germline V lookup: CDR1 SNHLY, CDR2 FYNNEI. This CDR3 contains 13 residues. DNA for the CDR3: TGTGCCAGCAGTGAAGAAGGGGGCACTGAAGCTCTCTTT. This codes for CASSEEGGTEALF.

This clonotype was counted ten times or more. The rearrangement uses TRBV2 and TRBJ2-3, with D possibly TRBD1 on 5 matching bases. V lost 11 bases, J lost 2 bases, and 14 bases lay in between. The V gene's germline CDR1 is SNHLY and CDR2 FYNNEI. The CDR3 totals 13 residues. Here the CDR3 reads CAPAKGSTDTQYF. In DNA, the CDR3 is TGTGCCCCCGCCAAGGGGTCCACAGATACGCAGTATTTT.

This clonotype turned up a few times. The chain employs TRBV4-1 and TRBJ1-1; maybe TRBD1 (6 bases). V was trimmed by 3 bases and J by 1 base, leaving 15 bases between them. This CDR3 has 16 amino acids. Germline CDR1 is MGHRA and CDR2 is YSYEKL. The CDR3 DNA reads as TGCGCCAGCAGCCACTACCTCAGGGGAGAGAACACTGAAGCTTTCTTT. Its translation: CASSHYLRGENTEAFF.

There are many counts of this clonotype. This sequence joins TRBV5-6 and TRBJ2-5; D ambiguous. The V end lost 0 bases, the J end lost 3 bases, and 15 bases lay between the germline ends. This CDR3 is built from 16 residues. Looked up from germline, CDR1 is SGHDT and CDR2 is YYEEEE. The CDR3 sequence is CASSLAEDRDKETQYF. The CDR3 coding sequence is TGTGCCAGCAGCTTGGCCGAGGACCGCGATAAAGAGACCCAGTACTTC. Filled out from reference TRBV5-6 and TRBJ2-5, the complete variable domain reads DAGVTQSPTHLIKTRGQQVTLRCSPKSGHDTVSWYQQALGQGPQFIFQYYEEEERQRGNFPDRFSGHQFPNYSSELNVNALLLGDSALYLCASSLAEDRDKETQYFGPGTRLLVL.

The chain has TRBV13 and TRBJ2-3; 11 bases are shared with TRBD1. The CDR3 covers 19 residues. Trimming took 0 bases from V and 0 from J; bases not matched to a gene: 8. CDR1 and CDR2 from the germline V gene are PRHDT and FYEKMQ (reference sequence). CDR3 coding DNA: TGTGCCAGCAGCTTAGGTGGACAGGGGGCGGATGCTAGCACAGATACGCAGTATTTT. Translation: CASSLGGQGADASTDTQYF.

This clonotype was counted ten times or more. The rearrangement uses TRBV28 and TRBJ2-3; 14 positions match TRBD2. Germline V lookup: CDR1 MDHEN, CDR2 SYDVKM. Trimming took 10 bases from V and 5 from J; bases not matched to a gene: 11. This CDR3 comprises 16 residues. The CDR3 here is CATSPGLAGALDTQYF. CDR3 sequence (DNA): TGTGCCACTTCTCCGGGACTAGCGGGAGCTTTAGATACGCAGTATTTT.

In its sample, this clonotype was seen many times. The chain combines TRBV6-5 with TRBJ1-4, with TRBD1 matching over 7 bases. The CDR3 totals 17 residues. CDR1 is MNHEY and CDR2 is SVGAGI in the germline V gene. V dropped 2 bases and J dropped 2; count of bases not matched to a gene: 8. CDR3 sequence: CASSYPRDRLTNEKLFF. The CDR3 DNA reads TGTGCCAGCAGTTACCCTAGGGACAGACTCACTAATGAAAAACTGTTTTTT.

This clonotype appeared many times. J is TRBJ2-3 and V is TRBV7-6; D is unclear. Germline CDR1 reads SGHVS; CDR2 reads FNYEAQ. Between the trimmed V and J ends, which lost 4 bases and 4 bases, there was a span of 15 bases. The CDR3 spans 15 residues. The CDR3 DNA reads TGTGCCAGCAGCTCCGCTGAACTTTCTGCAGATACGCAGTATTTT. Translating gives CASSSAELSADTQYF.